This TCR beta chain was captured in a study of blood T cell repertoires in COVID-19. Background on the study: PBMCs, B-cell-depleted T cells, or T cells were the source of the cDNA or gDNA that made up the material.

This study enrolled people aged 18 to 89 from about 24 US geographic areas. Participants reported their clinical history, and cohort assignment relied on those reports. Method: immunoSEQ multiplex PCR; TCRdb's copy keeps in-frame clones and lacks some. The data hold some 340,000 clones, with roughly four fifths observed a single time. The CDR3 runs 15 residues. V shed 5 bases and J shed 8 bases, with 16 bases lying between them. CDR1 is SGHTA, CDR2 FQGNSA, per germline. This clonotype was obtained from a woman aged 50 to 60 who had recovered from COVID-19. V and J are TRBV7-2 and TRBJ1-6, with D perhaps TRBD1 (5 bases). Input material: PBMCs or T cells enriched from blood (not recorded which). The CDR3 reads CASSPWDGGYSPLHF. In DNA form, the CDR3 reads TGTGCCAGCAGCCCCTGGGACGGAGGGTATTCACCCCTCCACTTT.